This T cell receptor beta chain derives from a study of blood T cell repertoires in COVID-19. The wider study: Acute and convalescent COVID-19 specimens originated in the United States, Italy and Spain. Sources were T cells, B-cell-depleted T cells, or PBMCs; the material itself was cDNA or gDNA.

In the original processing: Using reference gene primer amplification, nucleated cell counts were estimated. The table came from immunoSEQ multiplex PCR; TCRdb's copy has only in-frame clones and leaves some out. V, J and clone size derive from that table, while D and trimming were established from the DNA sequence. The data show about 670,000 clones, around 89% seen once. Germline V gene data show CDR1 as GTSNPN and CDR2 as SVGIG (reference sequence). J was trimmed by 0 bases and V by 3 bases; bases with no gene match: 7. The CDR3 sequence is 15 residues long. Sequencing used peripheral blood. The clonotype originates from a woman younger than 35 with acute or convalescent COVID-19. The chain employs TRBV30 and TRBJ1-1; TRBD1 matches 7 bases. The CDR3 sequence is CAWSLLGQMNTEAFF. In DNA, the CDR3 is TGTGCCTGGAGCCTTCTGGGACAGATGAACACTGAAGCTTTCTTT.